This T cell receptor (beta chain) was recorded in a study of early T cells in non-severe SARS-CoV-2 infection (dated by TCRdb to about 2021). For the study in its entirety: Because TCR sequencing was done on bulk RNA from unsorted whole blood, the alpha and beta chains could not be paired. General conclusions and limits of the study: Matching against VDJdb was skewed toward anti-spike CD8 responses, likely underestimated virus-specific expansions, and missed private and CD4 specificities.

Including the terminal cysteine and phenylalanine, the CDR3 comprises 17 residues. Kept here is only the CDR3 DNA, which spans 51 bases and is read in frame from base 1. V ends up 4 bases short and J 1 base short, with an unmatched junction base count of 14. Taken from the germline V gene (reference sequence), the CDR1 and CDR2 loops are SGHKS and YYEKEE. Receptors were amplified or captured by 5' RACE. Reads for this sample came from a NextSeq 500. Unique molecular identifiers were attached to individual cDNA molecules in the TCR library protocol so that sequencing error and PCR bias could be corrected. Sequencing covered both TCR alpha and beta chains, and within each sample the abundances of alpha and beta sequences were tightly co-correlated. In the paper's pipeline: V gene, J gene and CDR3 annotation of TCR sequences was performed with Decombinator V4. TCRs were defined as expanded if a significant change between any two time points was detected under a Poisson model with p below 0.0001. TCR abundances were normalised to the total number of TCRs sequenced per sample and were expressed as counts per million. TRAV1-2 paired with TRAJ12, TRAJ20 or TRAJ33 defined MAIT TCRs, while TRAV10 paired with TRAJ18 defined iNKT TCRs. VDJdb, accessed 1 November 2021, was searched for CMV, EBV and SARS-CoV-2 annotated TCRs, excluding TCRs annotated for multiple antigens. TCRdb redid the processing of the public reads, applying fastp at Q25 and MiXCR, and retained in-frame beta chains. Rows merge per CDR3 protein into single entries with the most common DNA and genes. TCRdb, not the authors, supplied the V and J calls. The table for this sample lists tens of thousands of distinct CDR3 sequences; approximately 5.9% of them were counted only once. Together, the top ten hold around 4.8% of the sample.

The study was a case-control design nested within a healthcare worker cohort in London, UK, with weekly nasopharyngeal swab PCR tests and blood sampling. Healthcare workers were enrolled in the week of the UK lockdown, from 23 to 31 March 2020, and were followed every week for up to roughly 15 weeks. The table lists this clonotype with many counts. Its target antigen remains unknown. Base qualities are not recorded, but no much larger clone differs from it by a single base. The sequence joins TRBV5-5 to TRBJ2-7; 7 bases in the junction line up with TRBD2. Sequencing was carried out using whole blood. The source is an adult who was a healthcare worker with PCR-confirmed SARS-CoV-2 infection or an uninfected control (not recorded which). At the DNA level, the sequence is TGTGCCAGCAGCCTCCGGAGGGCGGGAGTGACGTCCTACGAGCAGTACTTC. The encoded protein is CASSLRRAGVTSYEQYF.